Below, 5 T cell receptor beta chains from the same sample are listed, as sequenced in a study of cytomegalovirus exposure and HLA in healthy donors. PCR used 60 Vbeta primers and 13 Jbeta primers. Here immunoSEQ multiplex PCR was the method, and the copy in TCRdb shows in-frame clones only, minus some. This sample yields tens of thousands of clones, of which roughly 79% are seen a single time; 1.5% to 2% belongs to the top ten. The sample consisted of PBMCs. Source of these receptors: a woman aged 30 to 39 in good health and CMV-seronegative.

The chain uses TRBV11-1 and TRBJ2-2, with D possibly TRBD1 on 5 matching bases. Between the trimmed V and J ends, which lost 5 bases and 4 bases, there was a span of 17 bases. The CDR3 has 16 amino acids. From germline, CDR1 is SGHAT and CDR2 FQDESV (reference sequence). The CDR3: CASSRLKGWGTGELFF. For the CDR3, the DNA is TGTGCCAGCAGCCGCCTAAAGGGGTGGGGCACCGGGGAGCTGTTTTTT.

This clone occurred a few times. The chain is built from TRBV7-2 and TRBJ1-2; 8 bases fit TRBD1. The CDR3 contains 14 residues. Germline CDR1 SGHTA, CDR2 FQGNSA. The V segment lost 4 bases and the J segment 0 bases; nucleotides outside the gene matches: 1. CDR3 protein: CASSSQGANYGYTF. CDR3 nucleotide sequence: TGTGCCAGCAGCTCACAGGGGGCTAACTATGGCTACACCTTC.

The rearrangement joins TRBV11-3 to TRBJ2-2; a weak D match, TRBD2 (6 bases). Germline CDR1 is SGHNT and CDR2 is YENEEA. V lost 5 bases, J lost 6 bases, and 13 bases lay in between. The CDR3 runs 14 residues. CDR3 coding DNA: TGTGCCAGCAGCCCCGACGGACTATCCGGGGAGCTGTTTTTT. Translating it yields CASSPDGLSGELFF.

The V call is TRBV5-5, the J call TRBJ1-5; 10 positions match TRBD1. With 2 bases clipped from V and 15 bases from J, the junction kept 17 bases outside the gene matches. The CDR3 has 16 residues. Per the germline V gene, CDR1 is SGHKS and CDR2 is YYEKEE (reference sequence). In DNA, the CDR3 is TGTGCCAGCAGCTTTACGATCGGGACAGGGGCTTCTCCGGTGCATTTT. Residues: CASSFTIGTGASPVHF. Filled out from reference TRBV5-5 and TRBJ1-5, the complete variable domain reads DAGVTQSPTHLIKTRGQQVTLRCSPISGHKSVSWYQQVLGQGPQFIFQYYEKEERGRGNFPDRFSARQFPNYSSELNVNALLLGDSALYLCASSFTIGTGASPVHFGDGTRLSIL.

The table lists this clone with a count of one. V is TRBV7-6 and J is TRBJ2-2; 11 bases line up with TRBD2. This CDR3 is 16 amino acids long. CDR1 is SGHVS and CDR2 is FNYEAQ in the germline V gene. The V and J ends lost 0 bases and 6 bases, in that order; junction bases with no gene match: 3. In nucleotides, the CDR3 is TGTGCCAGCAGCTTAGCTAGCGGGAGGGTATCCGGGGAGCTGTTTTTT. It yields the protein CASSLASGRVSGELFF.